The 7 T cell receptor beta chains reported below all come from one sample, sequenced in a study of circulating and synovial CD4+ cells in juvenile arthritis. Only in-frame clones appear in the TCRdb table, and some are missing; sequencing was by immunoSEQ multiplex PCR. The table shows tens of thousands of clones, with just over 90% occurring only once. Sample: CD4+ T cells from blood. The receptors shown here come from a human donor with juvenile idiopathic arthritis.

This clone was seen only a few times. Other nucleotide sequences in the sample specify the same CDR3. Here the CDR3 DNA reads TGCGCCAGCAGCTTGGAGGGGACTGGAAACACCATATATTTT. It yields the protein CASSLEGTGNTIYF. This sequence joins TRBV5-1 and TRBJ1-3; D may be TRBD1 (5 bases). Germline CDR1 reads SGHRS; CDR2 reads YFSETQ. V shed 0 bases and J shed 2 bases, with 6 bases lying between them. This CDR3 region has 14 residues.

This clone showed up just once. V and J are TRBV13 and TRBJ2-7; possible D gene TRBD1, 6 bases. V was cut by 5 bases and J by 2 bases, with 13 bases left in between. Germline values: CDR1 PRHDT, CDR2 FYEKMQ (reference sequence). CDR3 length: 14 amino acids. DNA for the CDR3: TGTGCCAGCAGCCTTCAGGGGCGAGCCTACGAGCAGTACTTC. Protein product: CASSLQGRAYEQYF.

V is TRBV5-1 and J is TRBJ1-1; possibly TRBD1 for D (6 bases). Germline V CDR1 and CDR2: SGHRS, YFSETQ. This CDR3 contains 14 residues. Trimming shortened V by 4 bases and J by 1 base, and 11 bases separated the two germline ends. The CDR3 spells CASSPSRGNTEAFF. As DNA, the CDR3 is TGCGCCAGCAGCCCCAGCAGGGGGAACACTGAAGCTTTCTTT.

The rearrangement links TRBV4-2 to TRBJ1-2; 8 bases line up with TRBD1. Germline V gene lookup returns CDR1 LGHNA and CDR2 YNFKEQ. This CDR3 comprises 17 residues. Losses at the gene ends were 2 bases for V and 7 bases for J; bases not matched to a gene: 15. Here the CDR3 reads CASSQPRDRTHLGGYTF. CDR3 coding DNA: TGTGCCAGCAGCCAACCCCGGGACAGGACCCACCTCGGTGGCTACACCTTC.

The chain is built from TRBV4-1 and TRBJ2-6; D remains ambiguous. This CDR3 spans 17 amino acids. V shed 1 base and J shed 0 bases, with 10 bases lying between them. CDR1 and CDR2 from the germline V gene are MGHRA and YSYEKL. The CDR3 here is CASSQGQAFSGANVLTF. The CDR3 nucleotides are TGCGCCAGCAGCCAAGGGCAGGCCTTCTCTGGGGCCAACGTCCTGACTTTC.

This chain links TRBV18 with TRBJ1-1; D call uncertain. With 4 bases removed from V and 1 base from J, the gap between germline ends came to 7 bases. CDR3 length: 13 residues. Looked up from germline, CDR1 is KGHSH and CDR2 is LQKENI. The CDR3 sequence is CASSRNKNTEAFF. The CDR3 nucleotides are TGTGCCAGCTCACGTAATAAGAACACTGAAGCTTTCTTT. The entire variable domain, with the rest obtained from reference TRBV18 and TRBJ1-1, is as follows: NAGVMQNPRHLVRRRGQEARLRCSPMKGHSHVYWYRQLPEEGLKFMVYLQKENIIDESGMPKERFSAEFPKEGPSILRIQQVVRGDSAAYFCASSRNKNTEAFFGQGTRLTVV.

A few counts support this clone. CDR3 bases: TGTGCCAGCCCAACGGAGATGTTT. It is translated as CASPTEMF. This chain connects TRBV21-1 to TRBJ1-4. TRBV21-1 is termed a pseudogene. CDR3 length: 8 amino acids.